These 15 T cell receptor beta chains were all obtained from the same sample, sequenced in a study of cytomegalovirus exposure and HLA in healthy donors. Both 60 Vbeta primers and 13 Jbeta primers went into the PCR. Only in-frame clones appear in the TCRdb table, and some are missing; sequencing was by immunoSEQ multiplex PCR. There are 74,000 or so clones in the sample; 68% occur only once, and 2% to 2.5% lies in the top ten. Material for sequencing was PBMCs. These receptors were obtained from a young woman in good health and CMV-seronegative.

With respect to this clone: A much larger clone sits a single nucleotide away, making a read error possible. The sample has other DNA sequences that encode this CDR3 too. This sequence joins TRBV30 and TRBJ1-3; 8 bases are a match to TRBD1. The CDR3 runs 15 residues. Germline assignment: CDR1 GTSNPN and CDR2 SVGIG (reference sequence). CDR3 sequence reads: CAWSDRDRGGNTIYF. CDR3 coding DNA: TGCGCCTGGAGCGACCGCGACAGGGGAGGAAACACCATATATTTT.

This clone was counted between two and nine times. CDR3 nucleotide sequence: TGTGCCAGTAGTAAGAATCTGGAGGGAAGTGGAAAAAACATTCAGTACTTC. Translating it yields CASSKNLEGSGKNIQYF. The V gene is TRBV19, the J gene TRBJ2-4, with D maybe TRBD2 (6 bases). Trimming cost V 4 bases and J 4 bases, with 20 bases left between them. The CDR3 sequence is 17 residues long. Per the germline V gene, CDR1 is LNHDA and CDR2 is SQIVND (reference sequence).

The V gene is TRBV4-3, the J gene TRBJ1-2; 10 bases line up with TRBD1. The CDR3 contains 15 residues. Germline CDR1 LGHNA, CDR2 YSLEER. The trim removed 0 bases at V and 4 bases at J, leaving 2 bases unmatched. The CDR3 DNA reads as TGCGCCAGCAGCCAAGATCGGACAGGGGGCTATGGCTACACCTTC. Amino acids: CASSQDRTGGYGYTF.

The chain employs TRBV5-1 and TRBJ1-1; D call uncertain. From germline, CDR1 is SGHRS and CDR2 YFSETQ. The length of the CDR3 is 14 residues. The V gene lost 3 bases and the J gene lost 3 bases, with 12 bases spanning the gap. Written as DNA, the CDR3 is TGCGCCAGCAGCTCTGACCGGAGGGACACTGAAGCTTTCTTT. Protein: CASSSDRRDTEAFF.

This clone was seen only once. The chain links TRBV5-1 to TRBJ2-2; perhaps TRBD2 as D (6 bases). The CDR3 runs 15 residues. The ends were cut back, 6 bases at V and 4 bases at J, with 16 bases in the middle. From germline, CDR1 is SGHRS and CDR2 YFSETQ. As DNA, the CDR3 is TGCGCCAGCACCCCGCTAGCGTCGGGCACCGGGGAGCTGTTTTTT. Translated: CASTPLASGTGELFF.

The J gene is TRBJ2-3, the V gene TRBV6-1, with D uncertain. This CDR3 is 12 amino acids long. The germline gives CDR1 MNHNS, CDR2 SASEGT. Trimming shortened V by 6 bases and J by 0 bases, and 4 bases separated the two germline ends. CDR3 sequence (DNA): TGTGCCAGCAGCGGGAGCACAGATACGCAGTATTTT. It yields the protein CASSGSTDTQYF.

The chain has TRBV11-2 and TRBJ1-4; tentative D call: TRBD1 (6 bases). The V and J ends lost 1 base and 8 bases respectively, with 14 bases between them. The germline gives CDR1 SGHAT, CDR2 FQNNGV. The CDR3 sequence is 15 residues long. CDR3 in DNA: TGTGCCAGCAGCTTAGGACCAGGGGCGGGCGAAAAACTGTTTTTT. It is translated as CASSLGPGAGEKLFF.

In this sample, this clone turned up a few times. The V gene is TRBV29-1, the J gene TRBJ1-1; D is possibly TRBD1 (6 bases). CDR1 is SQVTM and CDR2 is ANQGSEA in the germline V gene. The ends were cut back, 7 bases at V and 1 base at J, with 13 bases in the middle. This CDR3 is built from 13 residues. CDR3 amino acids: CSGRGHQNTEAFF. In nucleotides, the CDR3 is TGCAGCGGTCGGGGACACCAGAACACTGAAGCTTTCTTT.

This chain links TRBV4-1 with TRBJ1-1, with D perhaps TRBD1 (5 bases). Trimming stripped 0 bases from V and 1 base from J, with 9 bases between. The CDR3 covers 15 residues. The V gene's germline CDR1 is MGHRA and CDR2 YSYEKL. The DNA for the CDR3 is TGCGCCAGCAGCCAAGATCCGCAGGGGAACACTGAAGCTTTCTTT. Amino acid sequence: CASSQDPQGNTEAFF.

The chain joins TRBV21-1 to TRBJ1-5; no check of the table's D call, TRBD1, against the DNA was made. TRBV21-1 is termed a pseudogene. This CDR3 is built from 19 residues. This CDR3 reads CAKIGPEGQGPYSNQPQHF. The CDR3 bases are TGTGCCAAGATCGGCCCTGAGGGTCAGGGGCCCTATAGCAATCAGCCCCAGCATTTT.

This chain connects TRBV5-6 to TRBJ1-1, with D tentatively TRBD1 (6 bases). CDR3 length: 14 amino acids. Per the germline V gene, CDR1 is SGHDT and CDR2 is YYEEEE. Trimming removed 4 bases at V and 7 bases at J, with 17 bases between. The CDR3 nucleotides read TGTGCCAGCAGCCCGATAGGATGGACAGTTGAAGCTTTCTTT. Encoded protein: CASSPIGWTVEAFF.

The chain employs TRBV6-5 and TRBJ2-5; 7 bases line up with TRBD1. V was pared by 5 bases and J by 5 bases, with 8 bases of the junction left unmatched. This CDR3 contains 14 residues. Germline V gene lookup returns CDR1 MNHEY and CDR2 SVGAGI. CDR3 in amino acids: CASSEGTGVETQYF. CDR3 sequence (DNA): TGTGCCAGCAGTGAAGGTACAGGGGTCGAGACCCAGTACTTC.

The rearrangement links TRBV7-2 to TRBJ2-7, with D unresolved. The germline V and J ends were trimmed by 1 base and 0 bases, with 10 bases remaining between them. This CDR3 is built from 15 residues. CDR1 is SGHTA, CDR2 FQGNSA, per germline. In DNA form, the CDR3 reads TGTGCCAGCAGCTTAGGCGGCGACCCCTCCTACGAGCAGTACTTC. Its translation is CASSLGGDPSYEQYF.

DNA of the CDR3: TGTGCCAGCACTACGGGACAGGGAATAAGGACTGAAGCTTTCTTT. It specifies CASTTGQGIRTEAFF. This rearrangement joins TRBV6-6 to TRBJ1-1; 9 bases are a match to TRBD1. After removal of 7 bases from V and 5 bases from J, the junction contained 11 bases not matched to a gene. There are 15 residues in the CDR3. The germline gives CDR1 MNHNY, CDR2 SVGAGI (reference sequence).

The chain carries TRBV29-1 and TRBJ2-7, with 7 bases matching TRBD1. Trimming cost V 5 bases and J 6 bases; bases outside gene matches: 4. The germline gives CDR1 SQVTM, CDR2 ANQGSEA. This CDR3 is 11 amino acids long. As DNA, the CDR3 is TGCAGCGTTCGAGGGGGCCGCGAGCAGTACTTC. It translates to CSVRGGREQYF.